This TCR beta chain comes out of a study of CD8+CD57+ T cells in acquired aplastic anemia. The CDR3 consists of 15 residues. Germline V lookup: CDR1 LGHNA, CDR2 YNFKEQ. Trimming shortened V by 0 bases and J by 1 base, and 9 bases separated the two germline ends. Genomic DNA, serving as template, underwent TCR beta VDJ and CDR3 profiling. Via MiXCR, TCRdb re-called the reads, giving one row per CDR3 protein. Of about 400,000 distinct CDR3 sequences in the sample, roughly 68% were seen once. There are many counts of this clonotype. Source material: sorted CD4+, CD8+, or CD8+CD57+ T cells (not recorded which) from PBMCs. V is TRBV4-2 and J is TRBJ1-1; no clear D gene. This receptor was identified in a human donor in good health, serving as a control. CDR3 in DNA: TGTGCCAGCAGCCAAGAGAAGGGCGGGAACACTGAAGCTTTCTTT. This sequence encodes CASSQEKGGNTEAFF.